This TCR beta chain was captured in a study of OX40 agonist ivuxolimab in advanced cancers. Assay: immunoSEQ multiplex PCR; the TCRdb copy retains only in-frame clones and omits some. The data hold about 76,000 clones, with about 85% observed a single time. The study, taken as a whole, reports: The authors also found low normalized T-cell clonal expansion in some nonresponders. Antigen specificity was not determined for the expanded peripheral T cells.

Comments on this clone: Its antigen is not identified.

The TCR was taken from an adult with an advanced solid tumor such as melanoma, head and neck, liver or kidney cancer. Sequences were derived from CD4+ or CD8+ T cells sorted from blood, sampled in a trial of the OX40 agonist ivuxolimab.

CDR3 in DNA: TGTGCCAGCAGCGTTTCAGGGGGGAGCGGTGAGACCCAGTACTTC. Translated, it gives CASSVSGGSGETQYF. The genes are TRBV9 and TRBJ2-5, with a weak D call TRBD1 (7 bases). V dropped 2 bases and J dropped 5 bases, with 16 bases sitting between them. CDR1 SGDLS and CDR2 YYNGEE come from the germline V gene. The CDR3 sequence is 15 residues long.